This TCR beta chain was captured by sequencing in a study of PD-1 blockade in classical Hodgkin lymphoma. Overall study findings and caveats: Complete responders started with a diversity level that resembled newly diagnosed patients at baseline. In CD4+ cells, TCR diversity went up significantly by C4D1, but in CD8+ cells it did not.

Every patient relapsed after autologous stem cell transplantation, and brentuximab vedotin exposure varied. TCRdb's table, derived via immunoSEQ multiplex PCR, lists solely in-frame clones and lacks some. The table records fewer than 100,000 clones, approximately 92% of them present only once. Comments on this clone: Its antigen is not identified.

Trimming cost V 5 bases and J 13 bases, with 18 bases left between them. The germline V gene encodes CDR1 SGHTA and CDR2 FQGTGA. The CDR3 length is 14 residues. The V call is TRBV7-3, the J call TRBJ1-6, with D maybe TRBD1 (6 bases). Sequences were derived from peripheral blood mononuclear cells (PBMCs), sampled at baseline. The TCR originated in a human donor with classical Hodgkin lymphoma. The CDR3 loop is CASSPEGGGRPLHF. The CDR3 DNA reads as TGTGCCAGCAGCCCCGAGGGGGGCGGTAGGCCCCTCCACTTT. The entire variable domain, with the rest obtained from reference TRBV7-3 and TRBJ1-6, is as follows: GAGVSQTPSNKVTEKGKYVELRCDPISGHTALYWYRQSLGQGPEFLIYFQGTGAADDSGLPNDRFFAVRPEGSVSTLKIQRTERGDSAVYLCASSPEGGGRPLHFGNGTRLTVT.